One sample yielded the 21 T cell receptor beta chains listed below, sequenced in a study of control samples from healthy donors and cancer patients. Some clones are missing from TCRdb's copy, which holds only in-frame ones; the method was immunoSEQ multiplex PCR. The sample includes about 74,000 clones, over 75% of them seen just once. Material: blood. The receptors come from a woman aged 50 to 65 in good health.

Remarks on this clone: The sample holds other DNA sequences that translate to the same CDR3. The CDR3 is CASSQDPSSYEQYF. DNA of the CDR3: TGTGCCAGCAGCCAAGATCCCAGCTCCTACGAGCAGTACTTC. This chain connects TRBV3-1 (or the pseudogene TRBV3-2) to TRBJ2-7; D ambiguous. V dropped 0 bases and J dropped 0 bases, with 6 bases sitting between them. The CDR3 totals 14 residues. Germline CDR1 and CDR2: LGHDT and YNNKEL (reference sequence).

This chain uses TRBV29-1 with TRBJ2-7, with D perhaps matching TRBD2 (7 bases). Germline V gene sequence: CDR1 SQVTM, CDR2 ANQGSEA. V shed 3 bases and J shed 0 bases, with 12 bases lying between them. The CDR3 loop spans 14 amino acids. Here the CDR3 reads CSVDGGASSYEQYF. In nucleotides, the CDR3 is TGCAGCGTTGATGGGGGGGCCAGCTCCTACGAGCAGTACTTC.

The chain combines TRBV5-1 with TRBJ1-5; the D is unclear. Trimming cost V 4 bases and J 0 bases, with 5 bases left between them. From germline, CDR1 is SGHRS and CDR2 YFSETQ. CDR3 length: 13 residues. In DNA, the CDR3 is TGCGCCAGCAGCCCTGATAGCAATCAGCCCCAGCATTTT. Translated: CASSPDSNQPQHF.

The rearrangement uses TRBV4-1 and TRBJ1-1; D is undetermined. The V and J ends lost 1 base and 3 bases respectively, with 9 bases between them. The CDR3 has 14 amino acids. Germline lookup yields CDR1 MGHRA and CDR2 YSYEKL. CDR3 DNA sequence: TGCGCCAGCAGCCAAGGGGGATTATACACTGAAGCTTTCTTT. It yields the protein CASSQGGLYTEAFF.

CDR3 coding DNA: TGTGCCAGCTCACCACCGTTTGTGGGAATCCTTTTCTTC. It codes for CASSPPFVGILFF. V usage is TRBV18 and J usage is TRBJ2-1; D is uncertain. The CDR3 totals 13 residues. CDR1 is KGHSH, CDR2 LQKENI, per germline. V shed 0 bases and J shed 16 bases, with 16 bases lying between them.

The chain uses TRBV19 and TRBJ2-2, with TRBD1 identical over 11 bases. This CDR3 comprises 15 residues. Germline V gene data show CDR1 as LNHDA and CDR2 as SQIVND (reference sequence). The V gene end was trimmed by 7 bases and the J gene end by 4 bases; junction bases not matched to a gene: 5. CDR3 DNA: TGTGCCAGTACCCTGGACAGGGGGCCCACCGGGGAGCTGTTTTTT. This encodes CASTLDRGPTGELFF.

In DNA form, the CDR3 reads TGTGCCAGCAGCGTAGCAGTTGGAGGGGCCGGGGAGCTGTTTTTT. As protein: CASSVAVGGAGELFF. The chain uses TRBV9 and TRBJ2-2; a possible D gene is TRBD2 (6 bases). Trimming pared 0 bases from V and 6 bases from J, leaving 12 bases between. Germline lookup yields CDR1 SGDLS and CDR2 YYNGEE. This CDR3 comprises 15 residues.

This chain links TRBV19 with TRBJ2-1; 9 bases match TRBD1. Germline values: CDR1 LNHDA, CDR2 SQIVND (reference sequence). Trimming cost V 9 bases and J 9 bases; bases outside gene matches: 12. The CDR3 totals 14 residues. CDR3 coding DNA: TGTGCCAGCACGGACAGGGGCAAGGTGGGTGAGCAGTTCTTC. This codes for CASTDRGKVGEQFF.

This rearrangement joins TRBV19 to TRBJ1-5; D possibly corresponds to TRBD1 (6 bases). V was cut by 7 bases and J by 1 base, with 17 bases left in between. This CDR3 region has 16 residues. The germline V gene has CDR1 LNHDA and CDR2 SQIVND (reference sequence). The CDR3 DNA reads TGTGCCAGTACCTCACAGGGATGGAGAAGCAATCAGCCCCAGCATTTT. Protein sequence: CASTSQGWRSNQPQHF.

The V and J genes are TRBV4-1 and TRBJ2-3, with no clear D. The CDR3 is 15 residues long. In germline, CDR1 is MGHRA, CDR2 YSYEKL. The ends were cut back, 1 base at V and 2 bases at J, with 10 bases in the middle. CDR3 amino acids: CASSQAPPFTDTQYF. CDR3 sequence (DNA): TGCGCCAGCAGCCAAGCCCCCCCGTTCACAGATACGCAGTATTTT.

This clone was seen once. The chain carries TRBV5-1 and TRBJ1-3, with D perhaps TRBD1 (5 bases). V shed 5 bases and J shed 0 bases, with 9 bases lying between them. Germline values: CDR1 SGHRS, CDR2 YFSETQ. This CDR3 comprises 14 residues. CDR3 in DNA: TGCGCCAGCAGGGGGCAGCTCTCTGGAAACACCATATATTTT. It translates to CASRGQLSGNTIYF.

The J gene is TRBJ1-3, the V gene TRBV2, with 11 bases identical to TRBD1. Germline lookup yields CDR1 SNHLY and CDR2 FYNNEI. V shed 1 base, J shed 0 bases, and the junction held 11 bases outside the gene matches. The CDR3 extends over 20 amino acids. CDR3 sequence: CASSEDRGLGQGVSGNTIYF. CDR3 nucleotide sequence: TGTGCCAGCAGTGAAGATCGAGGTCTGGGACAGGGGGTCTCTGGAAACACCATATATTTT.

The chain combines TRBV9 with TRBJ2-3, with D perhaps TRBD1 (5 bases). Trimming left V 6 bases short and J 5 bases short, with 19 bases between. This CDR3 region has 15 residues. CDR1 SGDLS and CDR2 YYNGEE come from the germline V gene. CDR3 in DNA: TGTGCCAGCAACCTCATCACCTTAAGGGGAGATACGCAGTATTTT. Its translation is CASNLITLRGDTQYF.

The rearrangement uses TRBV7-9 and TRBJ2-1; weak D call: TRBD1 (7 bases). The CDR3 spans 16 residues. Germline CDR1 and CDR2: SEHNR and FQNEAQ (reference sequence). Trimming pared 5 bases from V and 9 bases from J, leaving 23 bases between. The CDR3 DNA reads as TGTGCCAGCAGCCCCTCGGGGTGGGCAGGGGGAGGTGAGCAGTTCTTC. This sequence encodes CASSPSGWAGGGEQFF.

J is TRBJ1-1 and V is TRBV25-1, with D unresolved. The CDR3 covers 14 residues. With 4 bases removed from V and 6 bases from J, the gap between germline ends came to 15 bases. Germline V gives CDR1 MGHDK, CDR2 SYGVNS. The CDR3 here is CASSAVDRVPEAFF. CDR3 DNA sequence: TGTGCCAGCAGTGCGGTGGATAGGGTACCTGAAGCTTTCTTT.

The V and J genes are TRBV6-4 and TRBJ2-7; possibly TRBD1 for D (5 bases). Trimming pared 4 bases from V and 3 bases from J, leaving 13 bases between. The CDR3 has 14 residues. Germline-derived CDR1 and CDR2 are MRHNA and SNTAGT. CDR3: CASSAPDSFYEQYF. The CDR3 DNA reads TGTGCCAGCAGTGCTCCCGACAGCTTCTACGAGCAGTACTTC.

J is TRBJ2-7 and V is TRBV12-5; tentatively, D is TRBD1 (5 bases). The germline V gene encodes CDR1 LGHNT and CDR2 FRNRAP. The V and J ends lost 0 bases and 3 bases respectively, with 15 bases between them. The CDR3 runs 16 residues. The CDR3 coding sequence is TGTGCTAGTGGTTTGGTCAACCAGACAGCCGTCTACGAGCAGTACTTC. Translated: CASGLVNQTAVYEQYF.

As DNA, the CDR3 is TGTGCCAGCAGCCTTAGGAATAATTCACCCCTCCACTTT. Its translation: CASSLRNNSPLHF. The rearrangement links TRBV3-1 (or the pseudogene TRBV3-2) to TRBJ1-6; the D is unclear. Germline V lookup: CDR1 LGHDT, CDR2 YNNKEL (reference sequence). The CDR3 runs 13 residues. V was clipped by 4 bases and J by 5 bases, with 6 bases between them.

This clone was counted once. The V and J genes are TRBV5-1 and TRBJ2-1, with 11 bases fitting TRBD1. Germline V lookup: CDR1 SGHRS, CDR2 YFSETQ. The trim removed 4 bases at V and 10 bases at J, leaving 13 bases unmatched. CDR3 length equals 16 residues. The CDR3: CASSRDRGAIFSEQFF. CDR3 DNA: TGCGCCAGCAGCCGGGACAGGGGGGCGATTTTCAGCGAGCAGTTCTTC.

V gene TRBV4-1 combines with J gene TRBJ1-3; D unclear. Germline V gene sequence: CDR1 MGHRA, CDR2 YSYEKL. This CDR3 has 15 amino acids. Trimming cost V 5 bases and J 4 bases, with 15 bases left between them. CDR3 sequence: CASSSYSSSGNTIYF. The CDR3 nucleotides are TGCGCCAGCAGCTCCTATTCCTCCTCCGGAAACACCATATATTTT.

Written as DNA, the CDR3 is TGCGCCAGCAGCTTGGAGAGGGACTCACCCCTCCACTTT. It yields the protein CASSLERDSPLHF. This sequence joins TRBV5-1 and TRBJ1-6; tentatively, D is TRBD1 (5 bases). Trimming took off 0 bases at V and 10 bases at J, with 8 bases between the two ends. The CDR3 extends over 13 amino acids. Germline lookup yields CDR1 SGHRS and CDR2 YFSETQ.